The 14 T cell receptor beta chains below all came from one sample that was sequenced in a study of blood T cell repertoires in COVID-19. Only in-frame clones appear in the TCRdb table, and some are missing; sequencing was by immunoSEQ multiplex PCR. The sample lists 130,000 to 150,000 clones; about 80% were seen once. Specimen: peripheral blood. These receptors came from a woman over 75 with acute or convalescent COVID-19.

The chain links TRBV3-1 (or the pseudogene TRBV3-2) to TRBJ2-7; tentatively, D is TRBD1 (6 bases). Trimming took 0 bases from V and 5 from J, leaving 14 bases between them. This CDR3 spans 15 amino acids. Germline V gene data show CDR1 as LGHDT and CDR2 as YNNKEL (reference sequence). The DNA of the CDR3 is TGTGCCAGCAGCCAAGAGGCCAGGGGAAGCCACGAGCAGTACTTC. Translation gives CASSQEARGSHEQYF.

This chain uses TRBV11-3 with TRBJ2-1, with 9 bases lining up with TRBD2. J gave up 3 bases and V 5 bases, and 2 bases lay outside the gene matches. The CDR3 spans 14 residues. Germline CDR1 and CDR2: SGHNT and YENEEA. In DNA form, the CDR3 reads TGTGCCAGCAGCCTTAGCGGGAGCTACAATGAGCAGTTCTTC. Amino acid sequence: CASSLSGSYNEQFF. Looking up the rest from reference TRBV11-3 and TRBJ2-1 gives the full variable domain: EAGVVQSPRYKIIEKKQPVAFWCNPISGHNTLYWYLQNLGQGPELLIRYENEEAVDDSQLPKDRFSAERLKGVDSTLKIQPAELGDSAVYLCASSLSGSYNEQFFGPGTRLTVL.

The chain recombines TRBV19 with TRBJ2-5; 7 nucleotides match TRBD1. The CDR3 totals 16 residues. With V trimmed by 5 bases and J by 2 bases, 11 bases remained unmatched. Germline V gives CDR1 LNHDA, CDR2 SQIVND (reference sequence). The CDR3 DNA is TGTGCCAGTAGTGCTCGACAGGGAGTGGGGCAAGAGACCCAGTACTTC. It is translated as CASSARQGVGQETQYF.

V usage is TRBV11-1 and J usage is TRBJ1-5; no definite D call. V lost 2 bases and J 9 bases, leaving 14 bases between the germline ends. CDR1 is SGHAT, CDR2 FQDESV, per germline (reference sequence). The CDR3 runs 14 residues. The CDR3 loop is CASSLTFPTRPQHF. Written as DNA, the CDR3 is TGTGCCAGCAGCTTAACCTTCCCGACTCGGCCCCAGCATTTT.

The CDR3 region is CSVEDPLGAEYGYTF. The CDR3 DNA reads TGCAGCGTTGAAGATCCCCTTGGGGCGGAGTATGGCTACACCTTC. The chain joins TRBV29-1 to TRBJ1-2; D possibly corresponds to TRBD1 (5 bases). Germline CDR1 reads SQVTM; CDR2 reads ANQGSEA. With 0 bases removed from V and 5 bases from J, the gap between germline ends came to 16 bases. The CDR3 is made up of 15 amino acids. The full variable domain, its missing parts supplied by reference TRBV29-1 and TRBJ1-2, is SAVISQKPSRDICQRGTSLTIQCQVDSQVTMMFWYRQQPGQSLTLIATANQGSEATYESGFVIDKFPISRPNLTFSTLTVSNMSPEDSSIYLCSVEDPLGAEYGYTFGSGTRLTVV.

The chain joins TRBV7-9 to TRBJ1-2; 7 nucleotides line up with TRBD1. Trimming at V came to 6 bases and at J to 0 bases, leaving 7 bases not matched to a gene. This CDR3 is 15 amino acids long. Germline V gene sequence: CDR1 SEHNR, CDR2 FQNEAQ (reference sequence). CDR3 amino acids: CASRAGTDANYGYTF. The CDR3, as DNA: TGTGCCAGCAGGGCCGGGACAGACGCTAACTATGGCTACACCTTC.

The chain employs TRBV3-1 (or the pseudogene TRBV3-2) and TRBJ1-2, with D possibly TRBD1 on 6 matching bases. Germline CDR1 is LGHDT and CDR2 is YNNKEL (reference sequence). The CDR3 runs 15 residues. V lost 0 bases, J lost 5 bases, and 13 bases lay in between. CDR3 loop: CASSQDGGGKYGYTF. Here the CDR3 DNA reads TGTGCCAGCAGCCAAGATGGTGGGGGCAAGTATGGCTACACCTTC.

The rearrangement links TRBV7-3 to TRBJ2-1, with a possible D match to TRBD1 (6 bases). CDR3 length: 14 amino acids. Per the germline V gene, CDR1 is SGHTA and CDR2 is FQGTGA. V was pared by 5 bases and J by 1 base, with 9 bases between. The CDR3 region has the DNA TGTGCCAGCAGCGACGGGACATCCTACAATGAGCAGTTCTTC. It is translated as CASSDGTSYNEQFF.

The gene calls are TRBV10-3 and TRBJ1-3; D unclear. CDR1 ENHRY and CDR2 SYGVKD come from the germline V gene. The CDR3 has 16 residues. Between the trimmed V and J ends, which lost 3 bases and 2 bases, there was a span of 14 bases. The CDR3 loop reads CAISDGRVSTGNTIYF. The CDR3 DNA sequence: TGTGCCATCAGTGATGGGAGGGTTTCTACTGGAAACACCATATATTTT.

This clone was recorded a few times. The chain joins TRBV7-9 to TRBJ1-2, with TRBD1 identical over 9 bases. This CDR3 is 15 amino acids long. Trimming cost V 4 bases and J 7 bases; bases outside gene matches: 10. CDR1 SEHNR and CDR2 FQNEAQ come from the germline V gene (reference sequence). CDR3 sequence: CASSSNRDRDIGYTF. The CDR3 DNA reads TGTGCCAGCAGCTCCAACCGGGACAGGGATATTGGCTACACCTTC.

The chain carries TRBV27 and TRBJ1-1, with D possibly matching TRBD1 (6 bases). The germline V and J ends were trimmed by 5 bases and 1 base, with 14 bases remaining between them. CDR1 and CDR2 from the germline V gene are MNHEY and SMNVEV (reference sequence). CDR3 length: 15 residues. The CDR3 DNA reads as TGTGCCAGCAGTGTAGACGACAGGAGGAACACTGAAGCTTTCTTT. It translates to CASSVDDRRNTEAFF.

This chain links TRBV10-3 with TRBJ1-1; a possible D gene is TRBD1 (5 bases). This CDR3 has 13 residues. V lost 3 bases and J lost 8, with 13 bases in between. Germline V gene data show CDR1 as ENHRY and CDR2 as SYGVKD. As DNA, the CDR3 is TGTGCCATCAGTGAAGGGGTCGGGTGGGAAGCTTTCTTT. This sequence encodes CAISEGVGWEAFF.

The CDR3 nucleotides are TGTGCCAGCAGTTACCCCACCTCAGGGGGAGAGACCCAGTACTTC. Its translation is CASSYPTSGGETQYF. The chain is built from TRBV6-5 and TRBJ2-5; 7 bases match TRBD1. CDR3 length: 15 residues. Losses at the gene ends were 2 bases for V and 4 bases for J; bases not matched to a gene: 7. The germline V gene encodes CDR1 MNHEY and CDR2 SVGAGI.

Here the CDR3 DNA reads TGTGCCAGCAGTCCCGAAACGGAGGCCCAGTACTTC. This translates into CASSPETEAQYF. The chain is built from TRBV28 and TRBJ2-5; a weak D match, TRBD2 (5 bases). Trimming cost V 5 bases and J 9 bases, with 13 bases left between them. The length of the CDR3 is 12 residues. Germline CDR1 reads MDHEN; CDR2 reads SYDVKM.